This TCR beta chain came from a study of cytomegalovirus exposure and HLA in healthy donors. Study as a whole: Samples from HLA-typed donors yielded about 85 million unique TCRs in an early data release.

Turning to this clone: Its antigen is not identified.

Primers: 60 Vbeta forward and 13 Jbeta reverse. In the original analysis: It was a later analysis that counted 79 million or so unique TCR beta chains, of which roughly 10 million were shared. Using immunoSEQ multiplex PCR, the repertoire was profiled, and TCRdb retains in-frame clones only, with some absent. D and trimming come from the DNA, and the V and J calls and clone size come from that table. The sample has about 200,000 clones; roughly 79% are singletons. General study points: Using a false discovery rate of 0.05, a later analysis showed that 15,000 to 20,000 TCR beta sequences were associated with HLA alleles. The study found most TCR sequences rare, yet found some public TCRs in many donors.

Sequenced input: PBMCs. The source is a man between 18 and 29 years old in good health and CMV-seronegative.

The CDR3 sequence is CASSQVSVKVGERTDTQYF. CDR3 bases: TGCGCCAGCAGCCAAGTTAGCGTAAAGGTTGGTGAACGCACAGATACGCAGTATTTT. V is TRBV4-3 and J is TRBJ2-3, with D maybe TRBD2 (5 bases). The CDR3 is 19 residues long. Trimming removed 1 base at V and 1 base at J, with 21 bases between. Germline V lookup: CDR1 LGHNA, CDR2 YSLEER.